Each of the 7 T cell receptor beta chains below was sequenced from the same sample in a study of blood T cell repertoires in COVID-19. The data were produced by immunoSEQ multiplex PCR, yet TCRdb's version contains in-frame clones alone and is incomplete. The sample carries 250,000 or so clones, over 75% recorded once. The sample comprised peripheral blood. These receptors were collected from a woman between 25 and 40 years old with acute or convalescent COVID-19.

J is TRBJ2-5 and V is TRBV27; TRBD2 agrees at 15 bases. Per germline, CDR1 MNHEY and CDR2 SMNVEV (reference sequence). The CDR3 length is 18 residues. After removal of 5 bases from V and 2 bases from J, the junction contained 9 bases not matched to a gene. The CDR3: CASSPGLAGGLWQETQYF. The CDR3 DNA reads TGTGCCAGCAGTCCCGGACTAGCGGGAGGGCTCTGGCAAGAGACCCAGTACTTC.

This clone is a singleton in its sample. The chain's CDR3 is CASSQDPTGGSYNEQFF. The CDR3 DNA is TGCGCCAGCAGCCAAGACCCTACGGGGGGCTCCTACAATGAGCAGTTCTTC. This chain links TRBV4-3 with TRBJ2-1, with 7 bases that match TRBD2. Germline V gives CDR1 LGHNA, CDR2 YSLEER. The CDR3 extends over 17 amino acids. V lost 0 bases to trimming and J lost 0 bases; unmatched junction nucleotides: 5.

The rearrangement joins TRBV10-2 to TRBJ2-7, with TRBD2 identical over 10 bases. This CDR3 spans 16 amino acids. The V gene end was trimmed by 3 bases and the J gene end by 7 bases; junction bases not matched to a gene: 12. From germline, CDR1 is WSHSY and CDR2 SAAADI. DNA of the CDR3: TGCGCCAGCAGTGATCTAGCGGGGGTGTCGGCTAGGGAGCAGTACTTC. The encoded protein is CASSDLAGVSAREQYF.

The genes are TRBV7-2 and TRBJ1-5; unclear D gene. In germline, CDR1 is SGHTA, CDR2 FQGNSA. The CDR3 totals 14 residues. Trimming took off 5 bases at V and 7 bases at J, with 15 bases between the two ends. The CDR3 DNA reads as TGTGCCAGCAGCCCACGAATGGGCGGGCAGCCCCAGCATTTT. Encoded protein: CASSPRMGGQPQHF.

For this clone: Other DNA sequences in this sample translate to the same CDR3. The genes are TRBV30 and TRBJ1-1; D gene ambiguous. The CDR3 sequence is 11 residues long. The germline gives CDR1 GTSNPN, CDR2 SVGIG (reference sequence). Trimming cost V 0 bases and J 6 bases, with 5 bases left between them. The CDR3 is CAWSVLSEAFF. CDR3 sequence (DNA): TGTGCCTGGAGTGTACTTTCTGAAGCTTTCTTT.

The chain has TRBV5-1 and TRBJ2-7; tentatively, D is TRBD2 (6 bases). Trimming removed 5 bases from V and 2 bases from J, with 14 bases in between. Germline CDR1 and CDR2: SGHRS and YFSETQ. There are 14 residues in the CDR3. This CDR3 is CASRVGTRAYEQYF. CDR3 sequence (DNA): TGCGCCAGCAGGGTCGGGACTCGGGCCTACGAGCAGTACTTC.

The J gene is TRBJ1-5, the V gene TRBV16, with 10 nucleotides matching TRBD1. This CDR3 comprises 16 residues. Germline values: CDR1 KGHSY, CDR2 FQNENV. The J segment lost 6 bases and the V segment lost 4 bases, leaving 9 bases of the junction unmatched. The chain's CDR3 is CASSPSGQGMGQPQHF. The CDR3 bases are TGTGCCAGCAGCCCTTCGGGACAGGGGATGGGTCAGCCCCAGCATTTT.